Listed below are T cell receptor beta chains from one sample, sequenced in a study of blood T cell repertoires in COVID-19. Assay: immunoSEQ multiplex PCR; the TCRdb copy retains only in-frame clones and omits some. The table lists tens of thousands of clones, roughly 90% of them singletons. Source material: peripheral blood. Receptors originate from a human donor in a cohort sampled during active COVID-19. Both conserved end residues are part of each CDR3. The D gene is left open where the match is weak. Expanded clones are given a class, and other clones once, few, many or no size at all.

J gene: TRBJ2-3; D gene: TRBD2; clone size: .; V gene: TRBV13; CDR3 DNA: TGTGCCAGCAGCCTAAGGTCCGGGGGGGTCGCAGATACGCAGTATTTT; CDR3 protein: CASSLRSGGVADTQYF
J gene: TRBJ2-7; D gene: .; clone size: .; V gene: TRBV21-1; CDR3 DNA: TGTGCCAGCAGGAACTCGACAGGGACAATAGACGAGCAGTACTTC; CDR3 protein: CASRNSTGTIDEQYF
J gene: TRBJ2-3; D gene: TRBD2; clone size: .; V gene: TRBV24-1; CDR3 DNA: TGTGCCACCAGTGATTTAGCGGGAGACACAGATACGCAGTATTTT; CDR3 protein: CATSDLAGDTDTQYF
J gene: TRBJ2-3; D gene: TRBD2; clone size: .; V gene: TRBV5-4; CDR3 DNA: TGTGCCAGCAGCCCACCAGCGGGATTTAGCACAGATACGCAGTATTTT; CDR3 protein: CASSPPAGFSTDTQYF
J gene: TRBJ2-5; D gene: TRBD2; clone size: .; V gene: TRBV7-6; CDR3 DNA: TGTGCCAGCAGCTTTGGACTAGCGGCGGGAGAGACCCAGTACTTC; CDR3 protein: CASSFGLAAGETQYF
J gene: TRBJ2-2; D gene: TRBD1; clone size: .; V gene: TRBV6-5; CDR3 DNA: TGTGCCAGCAGCGCCGGGACAGGGCTTGGGGAGCTGTTTTTT; CDR3 protein: CASSAGTGLGELFF
J gene: TRBJ1-1; D gene: .; clone size: .; V gene: TRBV5-1; CDR3 DNA: TGCGCCAGCAGCTCCTCACAGGGGAACACTGAAGCTTTCTTT; CDR3 protein: CASSSSQGNTEAFF
J gene: TRBJ1-2; D gene: .; clone size: few; V gene: TRBV11-3; CDR3 DNA: TGTGCCAGCAGCTTAGATCAGGGTAACTATGGCTACACCTTC; CDR3 protein: CASSLDQGNYGYTF
J gene: TRBJ2-1; D gene: TRBD2; clone size: .; V gene: TRBV19; CDR3 DNA: TGTGCCAGTCTCCTACCGGGGGGTGGCAATGAGCAGTTCTTC; CDR3 protein: CASLLPGGGNEQFF
J gene: TRBJ2-2; D gene: TRBD2; clone size: .; V gene: TRBV12-5; CDR3 DNA: TGTGCTAGTGGTTTGGTAGAGCGGGACGGTGCCGGGGAGCTGTTTTTT; CDR3 protein: CASGLVERDGAGELFF
J gene: TRBJ2-2; D gene: TRBD1; clone size: .; V gene: TRBV12-5; CDR3 DNA: TGTGCTAGTGGCCGGACAGGTGGCAACACCGGGGAGCTGTTTTTT; CDR3 protein: CASGRTGGNTGELFF
J gene: TRBJ1-2; D gene: .; clone size: once; V gene: TRBV7-9; CDR3 DNA: TGTGCCAGCAGCGTGTCTGGAGGGCAGGACTATGGCTACACCTTC; CDR3 protein: CASSVSGGQDYGYTF
J gene: TRBJ2-3; D gene: TRBD2; clone size: .; V gene: TRBV4-1; CDR3 DNA: TGCGCCAGCAAACCCGGACTAGCGGGGCCGCGGGCAGATACGCAGTATTTT; CDR3 protein: CASKPGLAGPRADTQYF